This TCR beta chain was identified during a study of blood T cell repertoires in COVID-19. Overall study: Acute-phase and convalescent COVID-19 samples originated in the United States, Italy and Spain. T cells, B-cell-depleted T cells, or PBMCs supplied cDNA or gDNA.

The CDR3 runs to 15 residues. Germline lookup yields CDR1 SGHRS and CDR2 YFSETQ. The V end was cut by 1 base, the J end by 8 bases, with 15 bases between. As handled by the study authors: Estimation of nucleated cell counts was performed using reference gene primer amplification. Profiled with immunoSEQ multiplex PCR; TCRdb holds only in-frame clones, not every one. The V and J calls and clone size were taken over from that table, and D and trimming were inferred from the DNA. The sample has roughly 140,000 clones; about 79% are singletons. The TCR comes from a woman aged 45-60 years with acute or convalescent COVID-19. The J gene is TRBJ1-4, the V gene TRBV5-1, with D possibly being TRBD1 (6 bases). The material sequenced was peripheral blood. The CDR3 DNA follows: TGCGCCAGCAGCTTGTCGGCAGGGGTAACGGAAAAACTGTTTTTT. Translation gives CASSLSAGVTEKLFF.